A single sample gave rise to the 27 T cell receptor beta chains below, sequenced in a study of T cells in Graves' hyperthyroidism and ophthalmopathy. Using RNA transcripts as the source, TCR beta CDR3 regions were amplified. A set of HTBI primers served as the primers for a first-round RT-PCR of the TCR CDR3. TCRdb redid the calling of the multiplex PCR reads with MiXCR, one entry per CDR3 protein. The sample comprises some 600,000 distinct CDR3 sequences, about 14% of which are singletons, and about 5.8% rests with the top ten. The source material was blood. The receptors were gathered from a woman aged 30 to 39 with Graves' hyperthyroidism that later progressed to Graves' ophthalmopathy.

This clonotype has a handful of counts. The chain combines TRBV5-8 with TRBJ1-1; D perhaps matches TRBD1 (5 bases). V lost 4 bases, J lost 4 bases, and 11 bases lay in between. CDR1 and CDR2 from the germline V gene are SGHTS and YDEGEE. CDR3 length: 13 residues. The CDR3 DNA sequence: TGTGCCAGCAGCAACCAGGGCGGCACTGAAGCTTTCTTT. Its protein product is CASSNQGGTEAFF.

The chain links TRBV7-2 to TRBJ2-7, with D perhaps TRBD1 (5 bases). Trimming left V 1 base short and J 7 bases short, with 17 bases between. This CDR3 is built from 15 residues. CDR1 and CDR2 from the germline V gene are SGHTA and FQGNSA. CDR3 region: CASSLGTGRGLEQYF. Here the CDR3 DNA reads TGTGCCAGCAGCTTAGGCACAGGAAGGGGCCTTGAGCAGTACTTC. The full variable domain, its missing parts supplied by reference TRBV7-2 and TRBJ2-7, is GAGVSQSPSNKVTEKGKDVELRCDPISGHTALYWYRQSLGQGLEFLIYFQGNSAPDKSGLPSDRFSAERTGGSVSTLTIQRTQQEDSAVYLCASSLGTGRGLEQYFGPGTRLTVT.

This clonotype was detected a few times. The chain employs TRBV18 and TRBJ1-2; D is perhaps TRBD1 (5 bases). This CDR3 spans 16 amino acids. Germline CDR1 reads KGHSH; CDR2 reads LQKENI. Trimming shortened V by 0 bases and J by 3 bases, and 14 bases separated the two germline ends. CDR3 DNA sequence: TGTGCCAGCTCACCACCGACAGACAGACCCGACTATGGCTACACCTTC. Encoded protein: CASSPPTDRPDYGYTF.

On this clonotype itself: A junction boundary mismatches the germline segment, possibly from a read error. The CDR3 loop reads CGARWGGLEEKLFF. Written as DNA, the CDR3 is TGCGGTGCTAGATGGGGGGGGTTGGAGGAAAAACTGTTTTTT. This chain connects TRBV20-1 to TRBJ1-4, with a weak D call TRBD1 (5 bases). The CDR3 length is 14 residues. CDR1 and CDR2 (germline): DFQATT, SNEGSKA (reference sequence).

This clonotype was observed at least ten times. The CDR3 protein is CASSPLLGEQYF. The CDR3 bases are TGTGCCAGCAGCCCCTTGCTGGGAGAGCAGTACTTC. J is TRBJ2-7 and V is TRBV7-2; D gene uncertain. The CDR3 sequence is 12 residues long. V was trimmed by 5 bases and J by 7 bases, leaving 12 bases between them. The V gene's germline CDR1 is SGHTA and CDR2 FQGNSA.

The table lists this clonotype with many counts. The chain has TRBV10-3 and TRBJ1-2, with 8 bases identical to TRBD1. V lost 3 bases and J lost 10; bases outside the gene matches: 7. The CDR3 contains 13 residues. The germline gives CDR1 ENHRY, CDR2 SYGVKD. The CDR3 DNA follows: TGTGCCATCAGTGATCCGGGACAGGCCTCCTACACCTTC. Protein sequence: CAISDPGQASYTF.

This clonotype has ten or more counts. The chain is built from TRBV28 and TRBJ1-5; D unclear. Germline V gene data show CDR1 as MDHEN and CDR2 as SYDVKM. V gave up 2 bases and J gave up 5 bases, with 13 bases separating them. The CDR3 spans 15 residues. The CDR3 coding sequence is TGTGCCAGCAGTTTAGAGGCCCTAGGTTATCAGCCCCAGCATTTT. Its protein product is CASSLEALGYQPQHF.

This rearrangement joins TRBV30 to TRBJ2-7; tentatively, D is TRBD2 (7 bases). This CDR3 comprises 14 residues. From germline, CDR1 is GTSNPN and CDR2 SVGIG (reference sequence). The V end lost 0 bases, the J end lost 2 bases, and 11 bases lay between the germline ends. The CDR3 DNA is TGTGCCTGGAGTGTTGGGCGGGGGCCCTACGAGCAGTACTTC. This codes for CAWSVGRGPYEQYF.

This clonotype has a count of ten or more. CDR3 DNA: TGTGCCAGCAGAGGGACAGAACAAGAGACCCAGTACTTC. Residues: CASRGTEQETQYF. The chain recombines TRBV12-3 or TRBV12-4 with TRBJ2-5; 7 bases align to TRBD1. The V gene end was trimmed by 6 bases and the J gene end by 2 bases; junction bases not matched to a gene: 3. The CDR3 contains 13 residues.

This clonotype was found many times. The chain carries TRBV6-1 and TRBJ2-5, with unresolved D. CDR1 MNHNS and CDR2 SASEGT come from the germline V gene. CDR3 length equals 13 residues. The V and J ends lost 5 bases and 1 base respectively, with 8 bases between them. CDR3 protein: CASSYFSQETQYF. CDR3 nucleotides: TGTGCCAGCAGTTATTTCTCCCAAGAGACCCAGTACTTC.

Turning to this clonotype: A junction boundary mismatches the germline segment, possibly from a read error. This chain joins TRBV13 and TRBJ2-5; 7 nucleotides match TRBD1. Germline V gives CDR1 PRHDT, CDR2 FYEKMQ (reference sequence). The CDR3 loop spans 15 amino acids. CDR3 amino acids: CASSLEYRGQGTQYF. In DNA, the CDR3 is TGTGCCAGCAGCTTAGAGTACAGGGGCCAAGGGACCCAGTACTTC.

This clonotype was seen at least ten times. This chain's CDR3 is CSVEVSAIARGYTF. The DNA of the CDR3 is TGCAGCGTTGAAGTATCGGCGATAGCGCGGGGCTACACCTTC. The chain recombines TRBV29-1 with TRBJ1-2, with D unresolved. Germline V CDR1 and CDR2: SQVTM, ANQGSEA. The ends were cut back, 1 base at V and 8 bases at J, with 17 bases in the middle. The CDR3 is 14 amino acids.

This clonotype was found many times. The rearrangement joins TRBV29-1 to TRBJ1-1, with D unresolved. V shed 3 bases and J shed 4 bases, with 9 bases lying between them. The germline V gene encodes CDR1 SQVTM and CDR2 ANQGSEA. This CDR3 comprises 12 residues. DNA for the CDR3: TGCAGCGTTGAGGCGCTGGGCACTGAAGCTTTCTTT. It specifies CSVEALGTEAFF. Full variable domain (outside the CDR3, taken from reference TRBV29-1 and TRBJ1-1): SAVISQKPSRDICQRGTSLTIQCQVDSQVTMMFWYRQQPGQSLTLIATANQGSEATYESGFVIDKFPISRPNLTFSTLTVSNMSPEDSSIYLCSVEALGTEAFFGQGTRLTVV.

This clonotype was seen a few times. A junction boundary mismatches the germline segment, possibly from a read error. The V and J genes are TRBV7-9 and TRBJ2-7; the D is unclear. The V gene's germline CDR1 is SEHNR and CDR2 FQNEAQ (reference sequence). The CDR3 totals 14 residues. CDR3 loop: CASGFPGASHEQYF. As DNA, the CDR3 is TGTGCCAGCGGCTTTCCGGGCGCCTCCCACGAGCAGTACTTC.

This clonotype came up many times. The rearrangement joins TRBV6-5 to TRBJ1-2; D gene ambiguous. Germline V gives CDR1 MNHEY, CDR2 SVGAGI. The CDR3 is 16 amino acids. Trimming took off 0 bases at V and 2 bases at J, with 13 bases between the two ends. CDR3: CASSYSKEQTNYGYTF. The CDR3 nucleotides are TGTGCCAGCAGTTACTCGAAGGAACAGACCAACTATGGCTACACCTTC.

The chain joins TRBV20-1 to TRBJ2-7; possibly TRBD1 or TRBD2 for D (6 bases each). From germline, CDR1 is DFQATT and CDR2 SNEGSKA (reference sequence). V lost 6 bases to trimming and J lost 2 bases, with 14 bases between them. CDR3 size: 13 residues. The DNA for the CDR3 is TGCAGTGCACCGAAGGGGGGAGCCTACGAGCAGTACTTC. It is translated as CSAPKGGAYEQYF.

The chain couples TRBV5-1 to TRBJ1-4; unclear D gene. This CDR3 comprises 13 residues. V was cut by 5 bases and J by 8 bases, with 13 bases left in between. Germline lookup yields CDR1 SGHRS and CDR2 YFSETQ. This CDR3 is CASSQGSKEKLFF. The CDR3 region has the DNA TGCGCCAGCAGTCAAGGTTCGAAGGAAAAACTGTTTTTT.

The gene calls are TRBV19 and TRBJ1-5; D is uncertain. Germline lookup yields CDR1 LNHDA and CDR2 SQIVND (reference sequence). The CDR3 has 15 residues. Trimming cost V 0 bases and J 0 bases, with 6 bases left between them. CDR3 DNA sequence: TGTGCCAGTAGTATAGAACAGACTAGCAATCAGCCCCAGCATTTT. Protein: CASSIEQTSNQPQHF.

This clonotype was observed at least ten times. The V call is TRBV20-1, the J call TRBJ2-1; 11 nucleotides line up with TRBD2. Germline CDR1 and CDR2: DFQATT and SNEGSKA (reference sequence). The ends lost 5 bases at V and 7 bases at J; junction bases unmatched: 7. The CDR3 covers 14 residues. The CDR3 sequence is CSAPHRTSGNEQFF. The DNA of the CDR3 is TGCAGTGCTCCGCACCGGACTAGCGGGAATGAGCAGTTCTTC.

In regard to this clonotype: Being one base from a much bigger clone, this may be a read error. The chain couples TRBV14 to TRBJ1-2; a weak D match, TRBD1 (5 bases). The CDR3 length is 13 residues. CDR1 SGHDN and CDR2 FVKESK come from the germline V gene. V lost 3 bases and J lost 8, with 13 bases in between. Here the CDR3 reads CASSQYGRGGYTF. CDR3 in DNA: TGTGCCAGCAGCCAGTATGGACGGGGCGGCTACACCTTC.

The gene calls are TRBV27 and TRBJ1-2, with 10 positions matching TRBD1. This CDR3 is built from 15 residues. V dropped 2 bases and J dropped 10; count of bases not matched to a gene: 10. Looked up from germline, CDR1 is MNHEY and CDR2 is SMNVEV (reference sequence). CDR3 region: CASSLVFGTGAVYTF. The CDR3 nucleotides are TGTGCCAGCAGTTTAGTGTTCGGGACAGGGGCTGTCTACACCTTC.

This clonotype was seen many times. The rearrangement joins TRBV20-1 to TRBJ2-7; 9 bases match TRBD2. The CDR3 length is 16 residues. Germline CDR1 and CDR2: DFQATT and SNEGSKA (reference sequence). J lost 2 bases, V lost 3 bases, and 11 bases had no gene match. CDR3 nucleotide sequence: TGCAGTGCTAGCCAGGGTGGTAGCGGGAGTCCCTACGAGCAGTACTTC. Translating it yields CSASQGGSGSPYEQYF.

This clonotype showed up many times. The chain employs TRBV4-1 and TRBJ1-1; TRBD1 is a possible D gene (5 bases). Between the trimmed V and J ends, which lost 3 bases and 1 base, there was a span of 9 bases. Germline values: CDR1 MGHRA, CDR2 YSYEKL. CDR3 size: 14 residues. The CDR3 loop is CASSHWGANTEAFF. Here the CDR3 DNA reads TGCGCCAGCAGCCACTGGGGCGCGAACACTGAAGCTTTCTTT.

This clonotype was observed at least ten times. V is TRBV5-1 and J is TRBJ2-7, with D perhaps being TRBD1 or TRBD2 (5 bases each). Germline assignment: CDR1 SGHRS and CDR2 YFSETQ. V lost 5 bases and J lost 2, with 14 bases in between. This CDR3 is built from 14 residues. In DNA, the CDR3 is TGCGCCAGCAGTTACGGGACGACGACCTACGAGCAGTACTTC. It yields the protein CASSYGTTTYEQYF.

This chain joins TRBV7-9 and TRBJ2-7; TRBD1 matches 8 bases. CDR3 length: 13 residues. Trimming removed 3 bases from V and 5 bases from J; junction bases left unmatched: 3. Germline V gene sequence: CDR1 SEHNR, CDR2 FQNEAQ (reference sequence). CDR3 sequence (DNA): TGTGCCAGCAGCTTTTCAGGGGGCCACGAGCAGTACTTC. This encodes CASSFSGGHEQYF.

This clonotype was counted between two and nine times. The J gene is TRBJ2-3, the V gene TRBV7-9; D possibly corresponds to TRBD1 (5 bases). This CDR3 has 15 amino acids. Germline CDR1 is SEHNR and CDR2 is FQNEAQ (reference sequence). The germline V and J ends were trimmed by 5 bases and 4 bases, with 16 bases remaining between them. CDR3 protein: CASSLGPGFADTQYF. CDR3 in DNA: TGTGCCAGCAGCCTGGGGCCAGGTTTTGCAGATACGCAGTATTTT.

In its sample, this clonotype was seen many times. The chain employs TRBV12-3 or TRBV12-4 and TRBJ1-1; tentative D call: TRBD1 (5 bases). V lost 2 bases and J lost 7, with 14 bases in between. CDR3 size: 14 residues. This CDR3 reads CASSLRIPGGEAFF. The CDR3 nucleotides are TGTGCCAGCAGTTTAAGGATCCCGGGGGGTGAAGCTTTCTTT.